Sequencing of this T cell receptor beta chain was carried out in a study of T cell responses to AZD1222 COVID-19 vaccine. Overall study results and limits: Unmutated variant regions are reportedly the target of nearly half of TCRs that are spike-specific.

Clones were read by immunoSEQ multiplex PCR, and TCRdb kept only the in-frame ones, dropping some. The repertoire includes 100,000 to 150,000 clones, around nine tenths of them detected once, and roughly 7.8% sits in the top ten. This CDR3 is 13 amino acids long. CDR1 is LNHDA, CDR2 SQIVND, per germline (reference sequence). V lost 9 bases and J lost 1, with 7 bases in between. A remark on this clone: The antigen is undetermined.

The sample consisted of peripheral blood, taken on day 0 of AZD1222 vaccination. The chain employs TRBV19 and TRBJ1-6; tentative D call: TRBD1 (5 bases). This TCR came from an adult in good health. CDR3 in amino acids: CASQGSYNSPLHF. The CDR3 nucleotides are TGTGCCAGCCAGGGATCCTATAATTCACCCCTCCACTTT.